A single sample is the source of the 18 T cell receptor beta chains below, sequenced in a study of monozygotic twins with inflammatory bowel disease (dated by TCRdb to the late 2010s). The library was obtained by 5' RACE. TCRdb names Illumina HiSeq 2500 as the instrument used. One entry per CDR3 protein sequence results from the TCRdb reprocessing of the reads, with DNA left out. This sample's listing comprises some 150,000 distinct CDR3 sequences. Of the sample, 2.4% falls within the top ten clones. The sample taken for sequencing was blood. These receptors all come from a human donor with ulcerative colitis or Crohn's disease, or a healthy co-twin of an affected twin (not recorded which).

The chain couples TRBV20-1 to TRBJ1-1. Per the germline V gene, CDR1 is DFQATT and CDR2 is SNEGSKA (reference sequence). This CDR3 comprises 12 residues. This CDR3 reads CSVDRPNTEAFF.

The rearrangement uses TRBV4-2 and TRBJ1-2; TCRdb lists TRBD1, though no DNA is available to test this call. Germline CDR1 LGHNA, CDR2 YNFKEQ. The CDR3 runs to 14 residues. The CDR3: CASSQGGQNYGYTF.

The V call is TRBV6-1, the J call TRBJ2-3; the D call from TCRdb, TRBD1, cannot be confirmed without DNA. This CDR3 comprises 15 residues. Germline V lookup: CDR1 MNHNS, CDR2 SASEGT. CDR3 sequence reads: CASSRRDWDTDTQYF.

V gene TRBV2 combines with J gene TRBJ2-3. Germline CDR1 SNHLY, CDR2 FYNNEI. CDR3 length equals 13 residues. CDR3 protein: CASSIGSTDTQYF.

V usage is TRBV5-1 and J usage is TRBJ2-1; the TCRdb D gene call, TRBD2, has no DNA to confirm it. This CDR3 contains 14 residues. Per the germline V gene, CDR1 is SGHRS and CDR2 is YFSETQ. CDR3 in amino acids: CASTLGDSYNEQFF.

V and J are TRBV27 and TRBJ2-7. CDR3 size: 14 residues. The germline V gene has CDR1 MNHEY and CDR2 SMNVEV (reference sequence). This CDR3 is CASSLYVSPYEQYF.

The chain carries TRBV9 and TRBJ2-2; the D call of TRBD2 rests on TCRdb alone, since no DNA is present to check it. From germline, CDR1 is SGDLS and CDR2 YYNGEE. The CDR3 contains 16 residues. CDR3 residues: CASSSLPGAATGELFF.

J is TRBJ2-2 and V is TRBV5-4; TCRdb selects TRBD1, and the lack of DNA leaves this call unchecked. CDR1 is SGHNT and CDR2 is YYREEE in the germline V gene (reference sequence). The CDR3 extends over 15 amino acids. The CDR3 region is CASSVGTSNTGELFF. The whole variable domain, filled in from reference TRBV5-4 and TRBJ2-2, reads ETGVTQSPTHLIKTRGQQVTLRCSSQSGHNTVSWYQQALGQGPQFIFQYYREEENGRGNFPPRFSGLQFPNYSSELNVNALELDDSALYLCASSVGTSNTGELFFGEGSRLTVL.

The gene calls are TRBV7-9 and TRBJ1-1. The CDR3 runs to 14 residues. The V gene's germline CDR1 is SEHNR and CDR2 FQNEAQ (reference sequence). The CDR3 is CASSPRLGNTEAFF.

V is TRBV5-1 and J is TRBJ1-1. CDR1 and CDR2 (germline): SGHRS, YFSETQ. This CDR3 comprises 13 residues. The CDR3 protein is CASSSDGNTEAFF.

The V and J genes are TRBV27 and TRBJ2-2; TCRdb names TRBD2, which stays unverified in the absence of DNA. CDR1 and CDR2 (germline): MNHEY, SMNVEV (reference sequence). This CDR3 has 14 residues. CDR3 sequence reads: CASSVGWGTEELFF.

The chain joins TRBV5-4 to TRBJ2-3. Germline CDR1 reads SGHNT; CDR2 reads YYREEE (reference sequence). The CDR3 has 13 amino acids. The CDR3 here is CASSWSTVDTQYF. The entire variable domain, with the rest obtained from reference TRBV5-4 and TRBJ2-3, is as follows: ETGVTQSPTHLIKTRGQQVTLRCSSQSGHNTVSWYQQALGQGPQFIFQYYREEENGRGNFPPRFSGLQFPNYSSELNVNALELDDSALYLCASSWSTVDTQYFGPGTRLTVL.

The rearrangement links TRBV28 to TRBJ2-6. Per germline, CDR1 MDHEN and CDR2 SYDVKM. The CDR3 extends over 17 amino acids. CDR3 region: CASSSLIQGSGANVLTF.

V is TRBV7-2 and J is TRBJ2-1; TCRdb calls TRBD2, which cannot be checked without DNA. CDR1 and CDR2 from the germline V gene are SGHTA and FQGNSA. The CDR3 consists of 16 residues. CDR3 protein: CASSQAPAGLANEQFF. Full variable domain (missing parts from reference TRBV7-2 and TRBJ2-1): GAGVSQSPSNKVTEKGKDVELRCDPISGHTALYWYRQSLGQGLEFLIYFQGNSAPDKSGLPSDRFSAERTGGSVSTLTIQRTQQEDSAVYLCASSQAPAGLANEQFFGPGTRLTVL.

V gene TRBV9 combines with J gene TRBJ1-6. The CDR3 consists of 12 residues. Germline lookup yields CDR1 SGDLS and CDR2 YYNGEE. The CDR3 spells CASSVTNSPLHF.

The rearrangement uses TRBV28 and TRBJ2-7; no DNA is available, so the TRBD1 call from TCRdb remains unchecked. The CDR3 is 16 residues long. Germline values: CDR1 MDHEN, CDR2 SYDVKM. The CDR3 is CASSFSYGGEIYEQYF.

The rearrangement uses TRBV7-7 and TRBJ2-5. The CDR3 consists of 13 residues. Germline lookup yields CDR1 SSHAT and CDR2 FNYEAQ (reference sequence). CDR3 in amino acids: CASSLDWQETQYF.

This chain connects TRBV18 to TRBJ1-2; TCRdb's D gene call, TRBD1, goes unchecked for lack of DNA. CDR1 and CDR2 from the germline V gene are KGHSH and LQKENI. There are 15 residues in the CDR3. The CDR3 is CASSPPQGENYGYTF.